The text below deals with one T cell receptor beta chain. Germline CDR1 and CDR2: SGHAT and FQNNGV. This CDR3 is 15 amino acids long. The V end lost 0 bases, the J end lost 1 base, and 7 bases lay between the germline ends. The entry originates in a study of control samples from healthy donors and cancer patients. TCRdb keeps only in-frame clones here, not all; method: immunoSEQ multiplex PCR. The data contain about 120,000 clones, around 93% of them seen just once; the ten biggest clones take up roughly 1.9%. The specimen sequenced was blood. This clonotype was sampled from a woman in her forties or fifties in good health. The V call is TRBV11-2, the J call TRBJ1-3, with D tentatively TRBD1 (5 bases). CDR3 nucleotide sequence: TGTGCCAGCAGCTTAGATGGGGGTTCTGGAAACACCATATATTTT. Its translation is CASSLDGGSGNTIYF.